This note documents a single TCR beta chain sequence. Its antigen is unknown. The sample's time point: week 23, last vaccination. With topical imiquimod, each dose of the vaccine consisted of 300 ug of mutant IDH1 20-mer peptide. Clones were read by immunoSEQ multiplex PCR, and TCRdb kept only the in-frame ones, dropping some. The sample has approximately 62,000 clones, roughly 81% seen once. The data derive from a study of a mutant IDH1 vaccine in newly diagnosed glioma. Overall study context: Treated patients had a mean age of approximately 40 years and a roughly 60% male, approximately 38% female split. Earlier treatment was radiotherapy, temozolomide, or both, with most getting both. Study conclusions and caveats: The vaccine induced immune responses, and these occurred in 93.3% of patients.

The source of this sequence is a man aged 25-45 years with glioma. Here the sequenced sample was PBMCs, taken from a glioma patient whose treatment included an IDH1 peptide vaccine.

The CDR3: CASSQQGATSSGNTIYF. For the CDR3, the DNA is TGTGCCAGCTCCCAACAGGGGGCTACCTCCTCTGGAAACACCATATATTTT. The V call is TRBV18, the J call TRBJ1-3; 9 positions agree with TRBD1. CDR1 and CDR2 (germline): KGHSH, LQKENI. CDR3 length: 17 amino acids. J lost 0 bases, V lost 6 bases, and 9 bases had no gene match.